This T cell receptor (beta chain) is from a study of blood T cell repertoires in COVID-19. Measured with immunoSEQ multiplex PCR; TCRdb has only the in-frame clones, and not every one. The data hold 200,000 to 250,000 clones, with roughly four fifths observed a single time. This clone came up once. The CDR3 totals 15 residues. Unmatched junction bases numbered 8, after V lost 2 bases and J lost 8 bases. Germline V lookup: CDR1 SGHNT, CDR2 YYREEE (reference sequence). Sample: peripheral blood. The chain recombines TRBV5-4 with TRBJ1-2; 11 bases match TRBD1. The receptor was derived from a woman in her forties or fifties with acute or convalescent COVID-19. CDR3 loop: CASSFGTGGTLGYTF. CDR3 sequence (DNA): TGTGCCAGCAGCTTTGGGACAGGGGGAACGTTGGGCTACACCTTC.